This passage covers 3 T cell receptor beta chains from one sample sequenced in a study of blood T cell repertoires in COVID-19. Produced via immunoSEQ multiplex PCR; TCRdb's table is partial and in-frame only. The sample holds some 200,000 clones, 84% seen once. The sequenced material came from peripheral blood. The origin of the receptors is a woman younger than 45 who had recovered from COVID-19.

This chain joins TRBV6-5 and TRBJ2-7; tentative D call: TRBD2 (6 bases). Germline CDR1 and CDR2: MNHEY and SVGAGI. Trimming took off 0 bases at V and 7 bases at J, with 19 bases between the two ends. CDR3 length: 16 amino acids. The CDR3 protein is CASSYSSGLGPREQYF. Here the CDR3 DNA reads TGTGCCAGCAGTTACTCGTCGGGACTGGGCCCTAGGGAGCAGTACTTC.

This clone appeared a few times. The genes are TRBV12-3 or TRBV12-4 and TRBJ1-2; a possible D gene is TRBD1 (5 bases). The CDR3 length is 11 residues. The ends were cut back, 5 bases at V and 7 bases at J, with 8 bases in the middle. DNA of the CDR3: TGTGCCAGCAGTGCAGGGTTTGGCTACACCTTC. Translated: CASSAGFGYTF.

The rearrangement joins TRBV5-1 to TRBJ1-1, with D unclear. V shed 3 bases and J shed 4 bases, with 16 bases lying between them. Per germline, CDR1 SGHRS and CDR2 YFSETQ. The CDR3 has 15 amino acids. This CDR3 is CASSSVEGGSTEAFF. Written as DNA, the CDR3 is TGCGCCAGCAGCTCGGTCGAGGGAGGGAGCACTGAAGCTTTCTTT.